The T cell receptor (beta chain) under discussion was sequenced for a study of Ad26.COV2.S vaccination and SARS-CoV-2 variants. About the research overall: Participants got Ad26.COV2.S intramuscularly, once or twice 56 days apart.

Study-wide findings and caveats: Measures of TCR breadth and depth may have fallen short of total T cell responses. Following vaccination, spike-specific CD8+ and CD4+ T cell responses reportedly exhibited substantial breadth.

As concerns this clone: As yet, its antigen is unknown.

The length of the CDR3 is 14 residues. Germline V CDR1 and CDR2: LNHDA, SQIVND (reference sequence). The V and J ends lost 9 bases and 5 bases respectively, with 16 bases between them. Some clones are missing from TCRdb's copy, which holds only in-frame ones; the method was immunoSEQ multiplex PCR. This sample has over 300,000 clones, with 83% found just once. Treatment given: about 20 received Ad26.COV2.S at low or high dose, single or two shots; five or six received placebo; per-sample allocation not given. Vaccine and placebo recipients were sampled on day 63 after the first injection. The chain carries TRBV19 and TRBJ2-2; either TRBD1 or TRBD2 may fit D (5 bases each). Sequenced here: peripheral blood, sampled in a trial of Ad26.COV2.S vaccine versus placebo. This clonotype was obtained from a person between 18 and 60 years old who received the Ad26.COV2.S COVID-19 vaccine or a placebo. The CDR3 reads CASSRPRGTGELFF. The DNA for the CDR3 is TGTGCCAGCAGCCGGCCGAGGGGAACCGGGGAGCTGTTTTTT.